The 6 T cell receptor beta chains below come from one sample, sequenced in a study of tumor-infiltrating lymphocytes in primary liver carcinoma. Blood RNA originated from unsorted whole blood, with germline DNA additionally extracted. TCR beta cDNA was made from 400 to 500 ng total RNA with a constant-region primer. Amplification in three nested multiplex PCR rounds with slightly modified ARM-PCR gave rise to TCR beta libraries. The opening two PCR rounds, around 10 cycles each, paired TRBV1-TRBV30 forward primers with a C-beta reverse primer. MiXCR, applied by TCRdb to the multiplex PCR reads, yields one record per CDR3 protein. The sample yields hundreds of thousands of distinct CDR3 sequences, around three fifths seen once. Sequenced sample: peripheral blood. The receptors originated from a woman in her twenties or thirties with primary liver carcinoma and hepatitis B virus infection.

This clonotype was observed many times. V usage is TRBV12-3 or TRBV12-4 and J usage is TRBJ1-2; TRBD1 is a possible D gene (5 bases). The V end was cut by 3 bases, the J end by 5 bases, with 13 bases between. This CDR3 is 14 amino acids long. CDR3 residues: CASSFNGRQYGYTF. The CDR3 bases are TGTGCCAGCAGTTTTAACGGGAGACAGTATGGCTACACCTTC.

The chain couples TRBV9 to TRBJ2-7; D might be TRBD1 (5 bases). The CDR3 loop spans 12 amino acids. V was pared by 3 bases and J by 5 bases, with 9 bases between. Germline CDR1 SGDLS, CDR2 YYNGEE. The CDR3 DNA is TGTGCCAGCAGCGGCATAGGGGACGAGCAGTACTTC. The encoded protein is CASSGIGDEQYF. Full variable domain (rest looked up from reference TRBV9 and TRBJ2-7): DSGVTQTPKHLITATGQRVTLRCSPRSGDLSVYWYQQSLDQGLQFLIQYYNGEERAKGNILERFSAQQFPDLHSELNLSSLELGDSALYFCASSGIGDEQYFGPGTRLTVT.

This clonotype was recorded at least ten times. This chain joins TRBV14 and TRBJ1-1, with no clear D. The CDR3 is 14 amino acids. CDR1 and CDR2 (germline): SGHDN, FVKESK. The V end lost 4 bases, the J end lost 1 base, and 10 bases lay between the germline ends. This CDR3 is CASSLLGSNTEAFF. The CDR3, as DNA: TGTGCCAGCAGCCTCCTAGGGTCGAACACTGAAGCTTTCTTT.

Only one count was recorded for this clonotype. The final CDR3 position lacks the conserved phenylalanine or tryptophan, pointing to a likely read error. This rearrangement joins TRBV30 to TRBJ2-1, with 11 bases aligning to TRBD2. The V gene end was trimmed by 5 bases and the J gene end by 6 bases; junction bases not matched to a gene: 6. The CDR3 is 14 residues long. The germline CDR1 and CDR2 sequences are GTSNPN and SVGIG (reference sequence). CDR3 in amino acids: CAWGGLAASNEQFS. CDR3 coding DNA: TGTGCCTGGGGGGGACTAGCGGCAAGCAATGAGCAGTTCTCC.

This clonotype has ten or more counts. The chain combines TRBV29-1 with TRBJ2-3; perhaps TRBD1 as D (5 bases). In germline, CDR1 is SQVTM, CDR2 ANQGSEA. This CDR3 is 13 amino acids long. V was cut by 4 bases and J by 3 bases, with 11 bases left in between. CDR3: CSVAAGLTDTQYF. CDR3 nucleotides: TGCAGCGTTGCGGCAGGGTTGACAGATACGCAGTATTTT.

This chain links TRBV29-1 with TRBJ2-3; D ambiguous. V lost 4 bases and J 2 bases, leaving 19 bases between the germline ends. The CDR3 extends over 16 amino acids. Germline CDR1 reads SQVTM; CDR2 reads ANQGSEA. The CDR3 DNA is TGCAGCGTTGTCAGAGTGGACGGACGAGTCACAGATACGCAGTATTTT. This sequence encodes CSVVRVDGRVTDTQYF.